This T cell receptor (beta chain) stems from a study of blood T cell repertoires in COVID-19 (dated by TCRdb to the early 2020s). Some background on the complete study: The collaborator samples originated in the United States, Italy and Spain and spanned the acute and convalescent phases of COVID-19. A freely available public database, intended as a resource for researchers studying the immune response to SARS-CoV-2, is where the repertoires were released. Where available, HLA class I and class II types were taken from metadata supplied by the sample provider and were not determined by assay-based typing. Subjects who had been exposed to COVID-19, were actively infected with it, or had recovered from it provided the deeply sampled blood TCRbeta repertoires that made up the dataset. The prospective study material was composed of cDNA or gDNA derived from T cells, B-cell-depleted T cells, or PBMCs. Nearly every sample came with metadata listing a de-identified subject ID, COVID-19 status, age in years and sex. Samples came from the ongoing ImmuneRACE study (first 160 participants) plus 1,254 subjects from 6 global collaborators.

Sequences SGHRS (CDR1) and YFSETQ (CDR2) are obtained from the germline V gene. Cut back by 1 base and 3 bases, the V and J ends lie 10 bases apart. The CDR3 starts with the cysteine, ends with the phenylalanine, and has 15 residues. This entry keeps only the CDR3 DNA: 45 bases, framed from base 1. Concerning this clone itself: The clone's antigen remains unknown. No clone much larger than this one lies a single base away; base qualities are absent.

Collaborating institutions collected whole blood in K2EDTA tubes following their own protocols. For TCRbeta analysis, collaborators shipped samples as frozen whole blood, isolated PBMCs, or DNA extracted from either of those sample types. On the study overall, not on this receptor specifically: Clinical and demographic metadata were provided uncurated, with the amount varying by source and participant.

TCRbeta CDR3 regions were amplified from genomic DNA by means of the immunoSEQ Assay, a bias-controlled multiplex PCR. The paper's data handling went like this. Within the assay, amplification of reference gene primers was used to estimate how many nucleated cells each sample contained. Sequence reads were collapsed and filtered to measure the absolute abundance of every unique TCRbeta CDR3 rearrangement. For each sample, productive Simpson clonality was calculated as the square root of Simpson's diversity index over productive rearrangements. Here the immuneACCESS table is served through TCRdb, limited to in-frame sequences with V and J called. Missing clones are a known gap in these copies; in checked studies unresolved V genes cover under half, and the rest lacks a known reason. V and J calls and clone size are as listed in that table; D and trimming were resolved from the DNA. In all, the sample holds about 59,000 clones, and about nine tenths of those were seen once. The top ten clonotypes cover 6.5% to 9.5% of the sample.

This sequence uses TRBV5-1 and TRBJ2-2; the D gene is possibly TRBD2, with 5 bases matching. The material sequenced was peripheral blood. The clonotype originates from a human donor in a cohort sampled during active COVID-19. The CDR3 in this case is CASSLPGIDTGELFF. The DNA sequence is given as TGCGCCAGCAGCTTGCCCGGGATCGACACCGGGGAGCTGTTTTTT. The full variable domain, with segments outside the CDR3 supplied by the reference TRBV5-1 and TRBJ2-2 proteins, appears as KAGVTQTPRYLIKTRGQQVTLSCSPISGHRSVSWYQQTPGQGLQFLFEYFSETQRNKGNFPGRFSGRQFSNSRSEMNVSTLELGDSALYLCASSLPGIDTGELFFGEGSRLTVL.